These 27 T cell receptor beta chains share one sample of origin, sequenced in a study of tumor-infiltrating lymphocytes in primary liver carcinoma. The study co-extracted DNA and RNA from around 18-30 mg of unsorted bulk tissue. From roughly 0.45 ug total RNA, TCR beta cDNA was generated with a primer in the constant region. Three nested multiplex PCR rounds, a slightly modified ARM-PCR method, built the TCR beta libraries. Running 9 to 11 cycles apiece, the first two PCR rounds relied on TRBV1-TRBV30 forward primers together with a C-beta reverse primer. TCRdb re-analysed the multiplex PCR reads in MiXCR, keeping a single row per CDR3 protein. The sample lists about 190,000 distinct CDR3 sequences, 70% to 90% occurring once. Specimen: tumor tissue from primary liver carcinoma. The receptors derive from a man between 40 and 49 years old with primary liver carcinoma and hepatitis B virus infection.

The chain recombines TRBV11-2 with TRBJ2-1, with 8 bases lining up with TRBD1. In germline, CDR1 is SGHAT, CDR2 FQNNGV. The CDR3 sequence is 12 residues long. Here the CDR3 reads CTSSYATGAKFF. The CDR3 bases are TGTACTAGCAGCTACGCGACAGGGGCGAAATTCTTC.

Worth noting for this clonotype: One end of the junction fails to match germline, which may point to a read error. The J gene is TRBJ1-5, the V gene TRBV11-2; D gene uncertain. Germline values: CDR1 SGHAT, CDR2 FQNNGV. The CDR3 has 17 residues. The DNA of the CDR3 is TGTGCCAGCAGCTTAGTAGGAGTAACAAGGAGCAATCAGCCCCAGCCTTTT. Translated, it gives CASSLVGVTRSNQPQPF. The variable domain in full, with the rest retrieved from reference TRBV11-2 and TRBJ1-5, is EAGVAQSPRYKIIEKRQSVAFWCNPISGHATLYWYQQILGQGPKLLIQFQNNGVVDDSQLPKDRFSAERLKGVDSTLKIQPAKLEDSAVYLCASSLVGVTRSNQPQPFGDGTRLSIL.

Worth noting for this clonotype: At one end, the junction sequence differs from germline, possibly due to a read error. The gene calls are TRBV9 and TRBJ2-1; 8 bases map to TRBD2. Germline V gene lookup returns CDR1 SGDLS and CDR2 YYNGEE. The CDR3 is 15 amino acids. The CDR3 nucleotides read TGTGCCAGCAGCGTCGGGACTAGACGCTACAATGAACAGTTCTTC. This translates into CASSVGTRRYNEQFF.

As concerns this clonotype: One end of the junction varies from germline; a read error may be responsible. The chain combines TRBV29-1 with TRBJ2-2; TRBD2 matches at 8 bases. The germline CDR1 and CDR2 sequences are SQVTM and ANQGSEA. The CDR3 covers 15 residues. CDR3 in amino acids: CSVVTSAADTGKLFF. The CDR3 DNA sequence: TGCAGCGTTGTGACTAGCGCGGCGGACACCGGGAAGCTGTTTTTT.

The CDR3 nucleotides read TGCAATGTCTGGCATGCAGATACGCAGTATTTT. It encodes CNVWHADTQYF. The rearrangement links TRBV29-1 to TRBJ2-3; D is uncertain. The CDR3 spans 11 residues. Germline V CDR1 and CDR2: SQVTM, ANQGSEA.

Of note for this clonotype: A read error may explain this, as a much larger clone is one base away. V usage is TRBV7-2 and J usage is TRBJ2-5, with TRBD2 matching 10 bases. Germline CDR1 reads SGHTA; CDR2 reads FQGNSA. The CDR3 has 13 amino acids. The CDR3 region is CASVAGGQETQCF. The CDR3 nucleotides are TGTGCCAGCGTAGCGGGAGGCCAAGAGACCCAGTGCTTC.

The chain joins TRBV5-4 to TRBJ2-7; 7 nucleotides agree with TRBD2. Near its end, the DNA agrees better with TRBJ2-1, so the J call may be wrong. CDR3 length equals 14 residues. Germline V gene data show CDR1 as SGHNT and CDR2 as YYREEE (reference sequence). The CDR3 coding sequence is TGTGCCAGCAGCTTACGGACTAGTGAGAGCGAGCAGTTCTTC. It yields the protein CASSLRTSESEQFF.

For this clonotype: Since no conserved phenylalanine or tryptophan closes the CDR3, a read error is the likely cause. This sequence joins TRBV5-5 and TRBJ1-4, with D perhaps TRBD1 (5 bases). The CDR3 sequence is 15 residues long. Germline CDR1 is SGHKS and CDR2 is YYEKEE (reference sequence). CDR3 sequence (DNA): TGTGCCAGTAGCTTTCAGGGCTCGCGGGGTGAAAAACTGTTTTAT. The encoded protein is CASSFQGSRGEKLFY.

About this clonotype: Germline and junction disagree at one end, which may indicate a read error. The CDR3 DNA sequence: TGTGCCAGCAGTGAGGTAGCGGGAGCTTGGGATACGCAGTACTTT. Translated, it gives CASSEVAGAWDTQYF. The gene calls are TRBV6-1 and TRBJ2-3, with 9 bases matching TRBD2. CDR1 MNHNS and CDR2 SASEGT come from the germline V gene. CDR3 length: 15 amino acids.

Note on this clonotype: With a much larger clone just one base away, this may be a read error. This chain uses TRBV5-8 with TRBJ2-3; weak D call: TRBD1 (5 bases). The V end lost 0 bases, the J end lost 6 bases, and 11 bases lay between the germline ends. The CDR3 extends over 14 amino acids. CDR1 and CDR2 (germline): SGHTS, YDEGEE. CDR3 in amino acids: CASSLETVADTQYF. The CDR3 DNA follows: TGTGCCAGCAGCTTGGAGACAGTGGCGGATACGCAGTATTTT.

This clonotype was detected many times. This rearrangement joins TRBV6-5 to TRBJ1-5; perhaps TRBD1 as D (6 bases). V lost 5 bases and J 4 bases, leaving 12 bases between the germline ends. The germline V gene has CDR1 MNHEY and CDR2 SVGAGI. The CDR3 is 14 residues long. CDR3 DNA: TGTGCCAGCAGTCTCAAGGGGGGAAATCAGCCCCAGCATTTT. Protein product: CASSLKGGNQPQHF.

The genes are TRBV11-1 and TRBJ2-1; 8 bases are a match to TRBD2. CDR3 length: 17 residues. The ends lost 7 bases at V and 9 bases at J; junction bases unmatched: 20. Germline V gene lookup returns CDR1 SGHAT and CDR2 FQDESV (reference sequence). CDR3 protein: CASNSPPGGRTFTEQFF. CDR3 nucleotide sequence: TGTGCCAGCAACTCCCCTCCTGGCGGGAGGACCTTTACTGAGCAGTTCTTC.

The V gene is TRBV4-2, the J gene TRBJ2-1, with 8 bases aligning to TRBD2. The V gene end was trimmed by 0 bases and the J gene end by 16 bases; junction bases not matched to a gene: 14. The CDR3 length is 15 residues. CDR1 is LGHNA, CDR2 YNFKEQ, per germline. The CDR3 reads CASSQEQQREYGHFF. As DNA, the CDR3 is TGTGCCAGCAGCCAAGAACAACAGCGGGAGTACGGGCACTTCTTC.

This sequence joins TRBV29-1 and TRBJ2-5, with 11 bases matching TRBD1. In germline, CDR1 is SQVTM, CDR2 ANQGSEA. V lost 6 bases and J lost 5; bases outside the gene matches: 11. This CDR3 spans 15 amino acids. CDR3 in DNA: TGCAGCGTCCGAGTCCCGGGACAGGGGGATGAGACCCAGTACTTC. This codes for CSVRVPGQGDETQYF.

This clonotype was observed a single time. One junction end disagrees with the germline gene, perhaps due to a read error. The chain couples TRBV5-4 to TRBJ2-1; D not certain. This CDR3 is built from 15 residues. Germline V gene lookup returns CDR1 SGHNT and CDR2 YYREEE (reference sequence). The CDR3 bases are TGTGCCAGCAGCTTGGGCGAGAACTCCTACAATGAGCACTTCTTC. Amino acid sequence: CASSLGENSYNEHFF.

CDR3 DNA sequence: TGCAGCGCCGGAGGGGGAGCTAATCAATCCCAGCATTTT. Protein product: CSAGGGANQSQHF. The chain is built from TRBV29-1 and TRBJ1-5, with a weak D call TRBD1 (6 bases). This CDR3 is 13 amino acids long. Trimming shortened V by 7 bases and J by 11 bases, and 21 bases separated the two germline ends. The germline V gene has CDR1 SQVTM and CDR2 ANQGSEA. The variable domain in full, with the rest retrieved from reference TRBV29-1 and TRBJ1-5, is SAVISQKPSRDICQRGTSLTIQCQVDSQVTMMFWYRQQPGQSLTLIATANQGSEATYESGFVIDKFPISRPNLTFSTLTVSNMSPEDSSIYLCSAGGGANQSQHFGDGTRLSIL.

Regarding this clonotype: No conserved phenylalanine or tryptophan is present at the end of the CDR3, so a read error is the likely explanation. This chain joins TRBV29-1 and TRBJ2-3; D perhaps matches TRBD1 (5 bases). Looked up from germline, CDR1 is SQVTM and CDR2 is ANQGSEA. CDR3 length equals 13 residues. V lost 8 bases and J lost 3, with 15 bases in between. CDR3 in DNA: TGCAGCTCACTACAAGGGGCAACAGATACGCAGTATCTT. This gives the protein CSSLQGATDTQYL.

This sequence joins TRBV20-1 and TRBJ2-7, with TRBD2 matching over 8 bases. The V gene end was trimmed by 0 bases and the J gene end by 5 bases; junction bases not matched to a gene: 12. The CDR3 runs to 16 residues. Looked up from germline, CDR1 is DFQATT and CDR2 is SNEGSKA (reference sequence). The CDR3 DNA follows: TGCAGTGCTAGAGATCCCCGGGAGGGCATACGGGACGAGCAGTACTTC. Translation gives CSARDPREGIRDEQYF.

In the case of this clonotype: The missing conserved phenylalanine or tryptophan at the end of this CDR3 makes a read error likely. The CDR3 sequence is CASRLHTGELFY. The CDR3 coding sequence is TGTGCCAGCAGACTCCACACCGGGGAACTGTTTTAT. The V gene is TRBV5-5, the J gene TRBJ2-2, with D maybe TRBD2 (5 bases). CDR1 is SGHKS, CDR2 YYEKEE, per germline (reference sequence). There are 12 residues in the CDR3.

With respect to this clonotype: At one end, the junction sequence differs from germline, possibly due to a read error. This chain joins TRBV6-2 or TRBV6-3 and TRBJ2-7, with a possible D match to TRBD1 (6 bases). CDR3 length equals 17 residues. Germline V CDR1 and CDR2: MNHEY, SVGEGT. The chain's CDR3 is CASTRNIGTQGAYKQYF. The CDR3 nucleotides are TGTGCCAGCACCCGCAATATCGGGACACAAGGAGCCTACAAGCAGTACTTC.

Concerning this clonotype: A read error is likely, as this CDR3 ends without the conserved phenylalanine or tryptophan. The rearrangement joins TRBV5-4 to TRBJ2-1; D is possibly TRBD2 (5 bases). The CDR3 runs to 13 residues. Germline lookup yields CDR1 SGHNT and CDR2 YYREEE (reference sequence). The CDR3 sequence is CTSSHLVGDEQFL. As DNA, the CDR3 is TGTACCAGCAGCCACCTAGTGGGAGATGAGCAGTTCTTA.

Worth noting for this clonotype: A much larger clone sits a single nucleotide away, making a read error possible. The CDR3 bases are TGCGCCAGCAGCTTCTTCAGGGGAAGCACTGAAGCTTTCTTT. Residues: CASSFFRGSTEAFF. This rearrangement joins TRBV5-1 to TRBJ1-1; D might be TRBD1 (6 bases). Trimming took off 2 bases at V and 4 bases at J, with 12 bases between the two ends. This CDR3 region has 14 residues. Germline CDR1 is SGHRS and CDR2 is YFSETQ.

Concerning this clonotype: Sequence at one end of the junction differs from germline and may be a read error. The chain combines TRBV6-2 or TRBV6-3 with TRBJ2-7; 12 bases are a match to TRBD2. The CDR3 has 17 amino acids. Per the germline V gene, CDR1 is MNHEY and CDR2 is SVGEGT. CDR3 in DNA: TGTGCCAGCACCCAGAGACCTGGACTAGCGGGGACCTACGCGCAGTACTTC. This sequence encodes CASTQRPGLAGTYAQYF.

Points on this clonotype: Germline and junction disagree at one end, which may indicate a read error. This rearrangement joins TRBV6-6 to TRBJ1-1, with TRBD1 matching 8 bases. The CDR3 is made up of 13 amino acids. CDR1 is MNHNY and CDR2 is SVGAGI in the germline V gene (reference sequence). The CDR3 protein is CANLTGVNTEAFF. The CDR3 DNA sequence: TGTGCCAACCTGACAGGGGTCAACACCGAAGCTTTCTTT.

The chain carries TRBV30 and TRBJ1-1, with D possibly being TRBD1 (6 bases). The CDR3 is 11 residues long. Per the germline V gene, CDR1 is GTSNPN and CDR2 is SVGIG (reference sequence). The V and J ends lost 4 bases and 7 bases respectively, with 10 bases between them. CDR3 in amino acids: CAWTRDNEAFF. The CDR3 DNA sequence: TGTGCCTGGACTAGGGACAATGAAGCTTTCTTT.

This clonotype was counted many times. This chain links TRBV6-5 with TRBJ2-7, with 7 bases matching TRBD1. This CDR3 has 14 amino acids. Germline assignment: CDR1 MNHEY and CDR2 SVGAGI. Trimming took 6 bases from V and 4 from J; bases not matched to a gene: 9. In nucleotides, the CDR3 is TGTGCCAGCAGGCTAGACAGGGTGGCGTACGAGCAGTACTTC. This encodes CASRLDRVAYEQYF.

About this clonotype itself: This CDR3 fails to terminate in the conserved phenylalanine or tryptophan, so it likely reflects a read error. The rearrangement links TRBV29-1 to TRBJ2-7; no firm D call. V was shortened by 7 bases and J by 5 bases, with 15 bases between the two germline ends. The CDR3 is made up of 12 amino acids. The germline V gene has CDR1 SQVTM and CDR2 ANQGSEA. This chain's CDR3 is CSASWGIHEQYS. DNA for the CDR3: TGCAGCGCGAGTTGGGGTATTCACGAGCAGTACTCC.